This TCR beta chain was sequenced in a study of blood T cell repertoires in COVID-19. Study background: Spain, Italy and the United States supplied samples that represented acute and convalescent COVID-19. Nucleic acid was either cDNA or gDNA, and it came from T cells, B-cell-depleted T cells, or PBMCs.

The V gene end was trimmed by 2 bases and the J gene end by 4 bases; junction bases not matched to a gene: 4. This CDR3 region has 14 residues. Germline CDR1 is KGHSH and CDR2 is LQKENI. The count of this clone is one. In the study's own analysis: Amplification from reference gene primers served as the basis for estimated nucleated cell counts. Only in-frame clones appear in the TCRdb table, and some are missing; sequencing was by immunoSEQ multiplex PCR. Clone size and the V and J calls come from that table; the DNA yielded D and trimming. Of about 94,000 clones listed, roughly 84% are singletons. The J gene is TRBJ2-7, the V gene TRBV18; TRBD2 aligns across 8 bases. This sequence originates from a woman between 55 and 75 years old in a cohort sampled during active or convalescent COVID-19. The sequencing input was peripheral blood. This CDR3 is CASSPAGGGYEQYF. The CDR3 region has the DNA TGTGCCAGCTCACCAGCGGGGGGCGGTTACGAGCAGTACTTC.